These 30 T cell receptor beta chains were all obtained from the same sample, sequenced in a study of T-cell reconstitution after alpha-beta-depleted transplantation in children. Unique molecular identifiers were incorporated when the TCRbeta library was constructed. TCRdb reanalysed the PCR reads using MiXCR and keeps one entry per CDR3 protein. The sample includes approximately 1,000,000 distinct CDR3 sequences, about 26% of them seen just once. Sequencing used PBMCs, mostly from graft donor cells, obtained 360 days after TCRalphabeta/CD19-depleted stem cell transplant. These receptors originate from a boy under two years old who had a stem cell transplant for SCID, so the T cells may come from the graft donor.

The chain employs TRBV7-2 and TRBJ2-7; 8 nucleotides agree with TRBD1. The V segment lost 5 bases and the J segment 6 bases; nucleotides outside the gene matches: 18. Germline CDR1 SGHTA, CDR2 FQGNSA. This CDR3 is built from 17 residues. Here the CDR3 DNA reads TGTGCCAGCAGCCTAAGCACCGGACAGGGAAGATTGGGCGAGCAGTACTTC. As protein: CASSLSTGQGRLGEQYF.

The V call is TRBV29-1, the J call TRBJ2-1, with D possibly matching TRBD2 (5 bases). CDR3 length: 13 residues. Germline CDR1 SQVTM, CDR2 ANQGSEA. Trimming took 7 bases from V and 9 from J, leaving 19 bases between them. The DNA of the CDR3 is TGCAGCGGTTGGACTTACTGGGGAAGTGAGCAGTTCTTC. Translating it yields CSGWTYWGSEQFF.

This chain connects TRBV20-1 to TRBJ1-3, with D uncertain. Trimming took 3 bases from V and 9 from J, leaving 12 bases between them. CDR1 is DFQATT and CDR2 is SNEGSKA in the germline V gene (reference sequence). The length of the CDR3 is 12 residues. CDR3 in DNA: TGCAGTGCTAGTCCTAGGACCCGCACCATATATTTT. Encoded protein: CSASPRTRTIYF.

This sequence joins TRBV3-1 and TRBJ2-2; D is unclear. The CDR3 consists of 14 residues. V was clipped by 1 base and J by 1 base, with 4 bases between them. Per the germline V gene, CDR1 is LGHDT and CDR2 is YNNKEL (reference sequence). CDR3 nucleotides: TGTGCCAGCAGCCAAGGAATGAACACCGGGGAGCTGTTTTTT. It yields the protein CASSQGMNTGELFF.

This clonotype was observed a handful of times. The V call is TRBV6-4, the J call TRBJ2-1; 10 bases align to TRBD2. The length of the CDR3 is 17 residues. V trimming: 5 bases; J trimming: 0 bases; junction bases outside the gene matches: 7. Germline V gene data show CDR1 as MRHNA and CDR2 as SNTAGT. This chain's CDR3 is CASSFSGGFSSYNEQFF. In DNA, the CDR3 is TGTGCCAGCAGTTTTAGCGGGGGGTTCAGCTCCTACAATGAGCAGTTCTTC.

This clonotype was detected a few times. The gene calls are TRBV20-1 and TRBJ1-4; maybe TRBD1 (6 bases). The germline V gene has CDR1 DFQATT and CDR2 SNEGSKA (reference sequence). The CDR3 totals 14 residues. With 3 bases removed from V and 8 bases from J, the gap between germline ends came to 16 bases. The CDR3 DNA follows: TGCAGTGCTAGGTTACAGGGTTTGAAGGAAAAACTGTTTTTT. It yields the protein CSARLQGLKEKLFF.

V gene TRBV21-1 combines with J gene TRBJ2-7; the table's D call, TRBD2, was not checked against the DNA. TRBV21-1 is flagged as a pseudogene. This CDR3 region has 17 residues. The CDR3 sequence is CASSKVGGSFTHYEQYF. CDR3 coding DNA: TGTGCCAGCAGCAAAGTCGGAGGCTCCTTCACCCACTACGAGCAGTACTTC.

This clonotype was counted only a few times. V gene TRBV5-1 combines with J gene TRBJ2-2, with D unclear. Looked up from germline, CDR1 is SGHRS and CDR2 is YFSETQ. Trimming cost V 4 bases and J 3 bases, with 7 bases left between them. The CDR3 runs 13 residues. This CDR3 is CASSPGHTGELFF. CDR3 coding DNA: TGCGCCAGCAGCCCCGGCCACACCGGGGAGCTGTTTTTT.

DNA for the CDR3: TGTGCCAGCAGCTTACCGGGACAGGGATTGGTTGAGCAGTTCTTC. It is translated as CASSLPGQGLVEQFF. The rearrangement links TRBV7-2 to TRBJ2-1; 9 nucleotides align to TRBD1. This CDR3 region has 15 residues. After removal of 2 bases from V and 9 bases from J, the junction contained 8 bases not matched to a gene. Germline CDR1 is SGHTA and CDR2 is FQGNSA.

This clonotype has a handful of counts. The rearrangement joins TRBV21-1 to TRBJ2-1; the table's D call, TRBD1, was not checked against the DNA. TRBV21-1 is flagged as a pseudogene. The CDR3 extends over 12 amino acids. CDR3 nucleotide sequence: TGTGCCAGCAGCACCCCAGGGCACGAGCAGTTCTTC. This gives the protein CASSTPGHEQFF.

The sample holds a few counts of this clonotype. The chain recombines TRBV28 with TRBJ1-5; D remains ambiguous. Per the germline V gene, CDR1 is MDHEN and CDR2 is SYDVKM. The CDR3 spans 15 residues. Trimming pared 6 bases from V and 4 bases from J, leaving 16 bases between. The chain's CDR3 is CASRHMTDTNQPQHF. DNA of the CDR3: TGTGCCAGCAGACACATGACGGATACAAATCAGCCCCAGCATTTT.

This sequence joins TRBV7-2 and TRBJ2-3; TRBD2 matches at 10 bases. The germline V gene encodes CDR1 SGHTA and CDR2 FQGNSA. Trimming removed 3 bases from V and 0 bases from J; junction bases left unmatched: 3. CDR3 length: 16 amino acids. For the CDR3, the DNA is TGTGCCAGCAGCTTGACTAGCGGGCTAAGCACAGATACGCAGTATTTT. Its translation is CASSLTSGLSTDTQYF.

The DNA for the CDR3 is TGCAGTGCTAGAGTTATTTCACCCCTCCACTTT. Translation: CSARVISPLHF. The V gene is TRBV20-1, the J gene TRBJ1-6; D gene uncertain. The V and J ends lost 1 base and 9 bases respectively, with 4 bases between them. CDR3 length: 11 residues. In germline, CDR1 is DFQATT, CDR2 SNEGSKA (reference sequence).

This clonotype was counted only a few times. The J gene is TRBJ2-7, the V gene TRBV3-1; 7 nucleotides line up with TRBD1. This CDR3 has 15 residues. Germline V gene data show CDR1 as LGHDT and CDR2 as YNNKEL (reference sequence). V lost 3 bases, J lost 2 bases, and 7 bases stayed unmatched. CDR3 nucleotides: TGTGCCAGCAGCCACGTGGACAGGTTTCCCTACGAGCAGTACTTC. Translation: CASSHVDRFPYEQYF.

Only a few counts were recorded for this clonotype. V gene TRBV18 combines with J gene TRBJ1-3, with unresolved D. The CDR3 is made up of 15 amino acids. Trimming left V 2 bases short and J 0 bases short, with 8 bases between. Germline-derived CDR1 and CDR2 are KGHSH and LQKENI. This chain's CDR3 is CASSPVESSGNTIYF. CDR3 DNA: TGTGCCAGCTCACCAGTCGAAAGCTCTGGAAACACCATATATTTT.

This clonotype has a handful of counts. This sequence joins TRBV12-3 or TRBV12-4 and TRBJ2-1; D remains ambiguous. The CDR3 is made up of 15 amino acids. The V end lost 6 bases, the J end lost 0 bases, and 12 bases lay between the germline ends. The CDR3 nucleotides are TGTGCCAGCAGCCCCTTCCGTCCCTCCTACAATGAGCAGTTCTTC. Protein sequence: CASSPFRPSYNEQFF.

The V and J genes are TRBV20-1 and TRBJ2-7; TRBD1 agrees at 11 bases. CDR3 length: 13 residues. Looked up from germline, CDR1 is DFQATT and CDR2 is SNEGSKA (reference sequence). V was pared by 3 bases and J by 6 bases, with 4 bases of the junction left unmatched. CDR3 amino acids: CSASRDRGSEQYF. Here the CDR3 DNA reads TGCAGTGCTAGCCGGGACAGGGGGTCCGAGCAGTACTTC.

J is TRBJ2-1 and V is TRBV9, with no clear D. Trimming took off 0 bases at V and 4 bases at J, with 5 bases between the two ends. The CDR3 has 13 residues. Germline V gene sequence: CDR1 SGDLS, CDR2 YYNGEE. The DNA for the CDR3 is TGTGCCAGCAGCGTAGACATTTACAATGAGCAGTTCTTC. Its translation: CASSVDIYNEQFF.

This clonotype was seen just once. The chain carries TRBV5-1 and TRBJ2-2; 9 nucleotides agree with TRBD1. The CDR3 runs to 16 residues. Germline lookup yields CDR1 SGHRS and CDR2 YFSETQ. Losses at the gene ends were 3 bases for V and 6 bases for J; bases not matched to a gene: 9. CDR3 loop: CASSSRPGQGSGELFF. CDR3 DNA sequence: TGCGCCAGCAGCTCCCGGCCGGGACAGGGATCCGGGGAGCTGTTTTTT.

A few counts support this clonotype. V gene TRBV7-2 combines with J gene TRBJ2-1; tentatively, D is TRBD1 (5 bases). Per germline, CDR1 SGHTA and CDR2 FQGNSA. V dropped 6 bases and J dropped 7 bases, with 16 bases sitting between them. The CDR3 contains 14 residues. The CDR3 bases are TGTGCCAGCAGTCCTCAGGGCCTCACTAATGAGCAGTTCTTC. Protein product: CASSPQGLTNEQFF.

The CDR3 here is CASSLSFSEETQYF. The DNA for the CDR3 is TGTGCCAGCAGCTTATCGTTCAGCGAAGAGACCCAGTACTTC. The chain employs TRBV7-2 and TRBJ2-5; D remains unclear. The CDR3 consists of 14 residues. V was clipped by 2 bases and J by 3 bases, with 10 bases between them. From germline, CDR1 is SGHTA and CDR2 FQGNSA. The full variable domain, its missing parts supplied by reference TRBV7-2 and TRBJ2-5, is GAGVSQSPSNKVTEKGKDVELRCDPISGHTALYWYRQSLGQGLEFLIYFQGNSAPDKSGLPSDRFSAERTGGSVSTLTIQRTQQEDSAVYLCASSLSFSEETQYFGPGTRLLVL.

This chain joins TRBV20-1 and TRBJ1-5, with no clear D. V lost 4 bases and J lost 0, with 10 bases in between. The CDR3 is 14 residues long. Germline V gene lookup returns CDR1 DFQATT and CDR2 SNEGSKA (reference sequence). Here the CDR3 reads CSAMAGRSNQPQHF. DNA for the CDR3: TGCAGTGCTATGGCGGGTCGTAGCAATCAGCCCCAGCATTTT.

This clonotype was picked up a small number of times. The rearrangement links TRBV9 to TRBJ2-7; the D gene is possibly TRBD1 (6 bases). Germline V gene lookup returns CDR1 SGDLS and CDR2 YYNGEE. Trimming left V 4 bases short and J 0 bases short, with 14 bases between. The CDR3 has 15 residues. In nucleotides, the CDR3 is TGTGCCAGCAGCCCTCGGGACACCATCTCCTACGAGCAGTACTTC. It is translated as CASSPRDTISYEQYF.

This clonotype has a handful of counts. This rearrangement joins TRBV10-3 to TRBJ2-3; D gene ambiguous. Germline CDR1 ENHRY, CDR2 SYGVKD. V lost 1 base to trimming and J lost 0 bases, with 11 bases between them. The CDR3 totals 16 residues. The CDR3 protein is CAISEFRGGSTDTQYF. The CDR3 region has the DNA TGTGCCATCAGTGAGTTTCGCGGCGGAAGCACAGATACGCAGTATTTT.

This clonotype turned up a few times. The chain is built from TRBV28 and TRBJ1-4; D not resolved. Germline CDR1 MDHEN, CDR2 SYDVKM. The CDR3 is made up of 14 amino acids. Deletions cut 5 bases from V and 6 bases from J, with 13 bases between. The CDR3: CASSEGNSYEKLFF. Written as DNA, the CDR3 is TGTGCCAGCAGTGAAGGAAACTCCTATGAAAAACTGTTTTTT. Filled out from reference TRBV28 and TRBJ1-4, the complete variable domain reads DVKVTQSSRYLVKRTGEKVFLECVQDMDHENMFWYRQDPGLGLRLIYFSYDVKMKEKGDIPEGYSVSREKKERFSLILESASTNQTSMYLCASSEGNSYEKLFFGSGTQLSVL.

The V gene is TRBV20-1, the J gene TRBJ1-1; D is ambiguous. Trimming removed 3 bases from V and 4 bases from J, with 15 bases in between. CDR1 is DFQATT, CDR2 SNEGSKA, per germline (reference sequence). The CDR3 loop spans 14 amino acids. The CDR3 sequence: CSASHVQKGTEAFF. The CDR3 nucleotides read TGCAGTGCTAGCCACGTCCAGAAGGGCACTGAAGCTTTCTTT.

The rearrangement uses TRBV5-1 and TRBJ2-1; D not certain. V lost 4 bases and J 8 bases, leaving 19 bases between the germline ends. The CDR3 runs to 15 residues. Germline CDR1 and CDR2: SGHRS and YFSETQ. CDR3 coding DNA: TGCGCCAGCAGCCCCCAGCTCACCCCCTTAGATGAGCAGTTCTTC. Translation gives CASSPQLTPLDEQFF.

The chain has TRBV5-1 and TRBJ2-3, with 12 bases identical to TRBD2. There are 17 residues in the CDR3. Germline lookup yields CDR1 SGHRS and CDR2 YFSETQ. Trimming took 1 base from V and 4 from J; bases not matched to a gene: 7. The CDR3 bases are TGCGCCAGCAGCTTGAGTCACCTAGCGGGGGGGCCAGATACGCAGTATTTT. It is translated as CASSLSHLAGGPDTQYF.

The chain recombines TRBV3-1 with TRBJ2-2, with no clear D. V dropped 10 bases and J dropped 1 base, with 25 bases sitting between them. The germline V gene encodes CDR1 LGHDT and CDR2 YNNKEL (reference sequence). The CDR3 is 18 amino acids. CDR3 protein: CATCQDRWAAKNTGELFF. CDR3 in DNA: TGTGCCACCTGCCAAGATCGGTGGGCAGCTAAGAACACCGGGGAGCTGTTTTTT.

The V call is TRBV29-1, the J call TRBJ2-2; D is perhaps TRBD2 (7 bases). Trimming removed 2 bases at V and 6 bases at J, with 25 bases between. This CDR3 is built from 18 residues. The germline V gene has CDR1 SQVTM and CDR2 ANQGSEA. CDR3 bases: TGCAGCGTTGAAAGGGGGGGTGGAGCAAGTGTTGGTGCCGGGGAGCTGTTTTTT. This sequence encodes CSVERGGGASVGAGELFF.